This T cell receptor beta chain was captured in a study of blood T cell repertoires in COVID-19. About the research overall: In each case, the material was cDNA or gDNA derived from T cells, B-cell-depleted T cells, or PBMCs.

CDR1 LGHDT and CDR2 YNNKEL come from the germline V gene (reference sequence). CDR3 length: 15 residues. The V segment lost 4 bases and the J segment 2 bases; nucleotides outside the gene matches: 8. Source study methods: By means of reference gene primer amplification, nucleated cell counts were estimated. Here immunoSEQ multiplex PCR was the method, and the copy in TCRdb shows in-frame clones only, minus some. The V and J calls and clone size are taken from that table; D and trimming were inferred from the DNA. Of hundreds of thousands of clones in the sample, 70% to 90% were seen once. The sequencing sample was made of peripheral blood. This receptor was taken from a woman aged 18 to 35 with acute or convalescent COVID-19. This chain uses TRBV3-1 (or the pseudogene TRBV3-2) with TRBJ2-7, with TRBD1 identical over 7 bases. CDR3 sequence: CASSPRQGTPYEQYF. CDR3 nucleotide sequence: TGTGCCAGCAGCCCACGACAGGGTACCCCCTACGAGCAGTACTTC.